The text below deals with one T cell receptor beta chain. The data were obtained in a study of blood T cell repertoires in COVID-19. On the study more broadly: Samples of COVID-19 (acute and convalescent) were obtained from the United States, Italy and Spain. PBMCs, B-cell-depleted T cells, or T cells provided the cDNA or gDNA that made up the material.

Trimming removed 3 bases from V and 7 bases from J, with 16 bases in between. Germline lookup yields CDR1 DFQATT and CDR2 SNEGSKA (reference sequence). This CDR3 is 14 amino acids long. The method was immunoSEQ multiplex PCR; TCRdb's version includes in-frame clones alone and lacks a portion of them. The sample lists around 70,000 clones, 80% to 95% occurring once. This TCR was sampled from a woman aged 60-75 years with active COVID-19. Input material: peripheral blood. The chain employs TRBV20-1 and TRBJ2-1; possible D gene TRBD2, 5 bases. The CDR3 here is CSASRASNTNEQFF. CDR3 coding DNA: TGCAGTGCTAGTCGGGCTAGCAATACGAATGAGCAGTTCTTC.